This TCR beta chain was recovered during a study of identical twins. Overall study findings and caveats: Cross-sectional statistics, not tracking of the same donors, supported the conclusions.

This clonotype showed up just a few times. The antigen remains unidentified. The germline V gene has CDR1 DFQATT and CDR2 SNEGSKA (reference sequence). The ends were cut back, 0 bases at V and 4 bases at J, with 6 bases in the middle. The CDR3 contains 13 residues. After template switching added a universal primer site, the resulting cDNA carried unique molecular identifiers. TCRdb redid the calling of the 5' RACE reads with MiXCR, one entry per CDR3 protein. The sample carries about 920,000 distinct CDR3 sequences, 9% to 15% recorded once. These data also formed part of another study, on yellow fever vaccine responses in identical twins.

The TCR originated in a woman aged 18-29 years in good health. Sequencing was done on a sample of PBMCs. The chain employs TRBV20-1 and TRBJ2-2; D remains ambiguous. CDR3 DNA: TGCAGTGCTAGAGACGGTGTCACCGGGGAGCTGTTTTTT. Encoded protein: CSARDGVTGELFF.